This T cell receptor (beta chain) comes out of a study of vaccination effects on CD4 cells after COVID-19. Study context: Vaccination followed sampling of two convalescent patients by 16 days and one week respectively. The researchers cultured roughly 2.2 million PBMC per well with roughly 9.5 IU/ml IL-2 and around 9.5 ug/ml peptides. Regarding the study as a whole: The study got few convalescent patients and did not collect any early post-infection timepoints.

Sequencing was performed with immunoSEQ multiplex PCR; in TCRdb, only in-frame clones are kept and a portion is missing. The sample holds 40,000 to 60,000 clones, roughly four fifths seen once. Between the trimmed V and J ends, which lost 0 bases and 8 bases, there was a span of 10 bases. The CDR3 is made up of 13 amino acids. The germline V gene has CDR1 LGHNA and CDR2 YNFKEQ. At the end of 10 days of culture, CD4+ T cells were isolated. Cultures received IL-2 medium that replaced half the medium on days 3 and 7. To note about this clone: Its antigen is unknown.

The sample here was CD4+ T cells from PBMCs cultured without peptide, taken before COVID-19 vaccination. The TCR originated in a human donor who had a prior SARS-CoV-2 infection. This rearrangement joins TRBV4-2 to TRBJ1-2; D is unresolved. The CDR3 loop reads CASSQDPGRGYTF. The CDR3 DNA follows: TGTGCCAGCAGCCAAGATCCCGGGAGAGGCTACACCTTC.